This T cell receptor beta chain was identified in a study of OX40 agonist ivuxolimab in advanced cancers. Regarding the study in general: Ivuxolimab was an agonistic, fully human IgG2 monoclonal antibody directed against OX40 (CD134), a costimulatory receptor. In the dose-escalation cohort, over 65% of patients were male, and the mean age was roughly 60 years, with a range of about 23 to 90. The paper describes the monotherapy dose-escalation part (N ≈ 51 patients) of the phase I trial of ivuxolimab. Three dose-escalation patients achieved partial responses, one with hepatocellular carcinoma and two with cutaneous melanoma. Intravenous ivuxolimab was administered to patients every 2 weeks at six dose levels: 0.01, 0.1, 0.3, 1.5, 3 and 10 mg/kg. Among the approximately 54 dose-escalation patients, about 19 had hepatocellular carcinoma, about 15 melanoma, 9 renal cell carcinoma and 9 head and neck cancer. Prior anti-PD-1, anti-PD-L1 or anti-CTLA-4 therapy was permitted, and checkpoint inhibitors had been received by 40% to 50% of dose-escalation patients. The purpose of peripheral TCRbeta sequencing was to test whether ivuxolimab changed TCR sequence diversity and led to clonal T-cell expansion. Findings and caveats that apply to the study as a whole: In the 0.1-3.0 mg/kg groups, partial responders had among the lowest normalized peripheral clonal expansion, particularly in CD8+ T cells. After ivuxolimab, expanded clones were on average more numerous among CD8+ T cells than among CD4+ T cells. Clonal expansion of both CD4+ and CD8+ blood T cells was observed from baseline to week 6 at doses 0.1 to 3.0 mg/kg. Antigen specificity was not determined for the clonally expanded peripheral T cells. Low levels of normalized T-cell clonal expansion were also seen in some patients who did not respond.

For sequencing of the TCRbeta CDR3 region, genomic DNA was extracted from the sorted cells. The immunoSEQ Assay was used for sequencing of TCRbeta CDR3 regions. The clones in this table, taken by TCRdb from immuneACCESS, are in-frame only. Not every clone is retained; where verified, under half of the shortfall comes from an unresolved V gene, and the cause of the rest is unknown. This sample holds tens of thousands of clones; about 94% were observed only once. Of the sample, over 0.35% is held by the ten largest clones. The trial excluded patients who had a history of autoimmune disease or were on systemic immunosuppression. In every dose cohort, peripheral blood was drawn for TCR sequencing at baseline, cycle 4 day 1, and cycle 7 day 1. Samples came from an open-label, multicenter, first-in-human phase I dose-escalation trial of ivuxolimab. Adults with locally advanced or metastatic head and neck squamous cell, hepatocellular, melanoma or renal cell carcinoma were enrolled in the trial. Before TCR sequencing, CD4+ and CD8+ T cells were separately sorted from peripheral blood.

Concerning this clone itself: It lacks a known antigen. Within one base of it there is no much larger clone, and no base qualities were kept.

This receptor was taken from an adult with an advanced solid tumor such as melanoma, head and neck, liver or kidney cancer. The material was CD4+ or CD8+ T cells sorted from blood, obtained in a trial of the OX40 agonist ivuxolimab.

The DNA sequence is as follows: TGCGCCAGCAGCCAAGATCCTTTTGCCATAGGATCTAACTATGGCTACACCTTC. This encodes CASSQDPFAIGSNYGYTF. In this chain, TRBV4-1 is recombined with TRBJ1-2; the D gene is unclear. The V end loses 0 bases and the J end loses 0 bases, and a stretch of 17 bases separates them. The CDR3 covers 18 residues, taking in both the cysteine and the phenylalanine. CDR3 DNA is the only sequence kept; it has 54 bases, read in frame from the first base. CDR1 and CDR2, per the germline V gene, are MGHRA and YSYEKL.